The table lists the clone carrying this TCR beta chain with many counts. The data belong to a study of kidney transplant recipient with SARS-CoV-2 infection. The germline CDR1 and CDR2 sequences are DFQATT and SNEGSKA (reference sequence). The CDR3 totals 16 residues. V lost 4 bases and J 4 bases, leaving 19 bases between the germline ends. A single record per CDR3 protein comes from TCRdb applying MiXCR to the reads. The sample lists roughly 250,000 distinct CDR3 sequences, around 30% occurring once. This chain joins TRBV20-1 and TRBJ2-2; possibly TRBD2 for D (7 bases). The material was a blood sample, obtained at baseline and between days 110 and 120 from a kidney transplant recipient. The source of this sequence is a male patient between 25 and 39 years old who had COVID-19 and was a kidney transplant recipient. Some T cells may be provided by the graft donor. For the CDR3, the DNA is TGCAGTGCTACTGGATGGGGGGGCGAGGGCACCGGGGAGCTGTTTTTT. Its protein product is CSATGWGGEGTGELFF.